This T cell receptor beta chain is drawn from a study of CD8 T cells in Susac syndrome. High-throughput TCR beta sequencing covered peripheral CD8+ and CD4+ T cells. Negative isolation was used for CD8+ and CD4+ T cells and FACS enrichment for TEMRA cells. RNA in amounts of roughly 0.5 to 1 ug was reverse transcribed with random hexamers. Amplification of the TCR beta CDR3 was carried out by immunoSEQ multiplex PCR, which spanned a total of 54 Vbeta and 13 Jbeta segments. TCRdb redid the calling of the immunoSEQ multiplex PCR reads with MiXCR, one entry per CDR3 protein. The sample yields around 130,000 distinct CDR3 sequences, 90% to 95% seen once. Trimming took 6 bases from V and 7 from J; bases not matched to a gene: 14. Germline V CDR1 and CDR2: SEHNR, FQNEAQ (reference sequence). The CDR3 contains 15 residues.

Sequenced: CD4+ T cells from PBMCs. The gene calls are TRBV7-9 and TRBJ1-2; 7 bases map to TRBD1. The TCR was taken from a human donor in good health. The CDR3 loop is CASSYFGQASGGYTF. The CDR3 region has the DNA TGTGCCAGCAGTTACTTCGGACAGGCAAGTGGTGGCTACACCTTC.